This TCR beta chain was documented in a study of T-cell memory formation after mild COVID-19. Turning to the study itself: Clusters of TCRs were largely donor specific.

TCRdb ran MiXCR on the 5' RACE reads and lists one entry per CDR3 protein. The sample lists about 470,000 distinct CDR3 sequences; 25% were seen once. This clonotype showed up many times. V lost 4 bases, J lost 0 bases, and 11 bases lay in between. The V gene's germline CDR1 is SGHRS and CDR2 YFSETQ. The CDR3 consists of 14 residues. This TCR came from an adult woman who had mild COVID-19 (a few samples of this study predate the infection). Cell type and time point are not known. The sequencing input was PBMCs or a T cell subset sorted from them (not recorded which). This rearrangement joins TRBV5-1 to TRBJ2-7; the D gene could be TRBD1 or TRBD2 (5 bases each). CDR3 sequence: CASSRDGNSYEQYF. CDR3 nucleotide sequence: TGCGCCAGCAGCCGGGACGGCAACTCCTACGAGCAGTACTTC.